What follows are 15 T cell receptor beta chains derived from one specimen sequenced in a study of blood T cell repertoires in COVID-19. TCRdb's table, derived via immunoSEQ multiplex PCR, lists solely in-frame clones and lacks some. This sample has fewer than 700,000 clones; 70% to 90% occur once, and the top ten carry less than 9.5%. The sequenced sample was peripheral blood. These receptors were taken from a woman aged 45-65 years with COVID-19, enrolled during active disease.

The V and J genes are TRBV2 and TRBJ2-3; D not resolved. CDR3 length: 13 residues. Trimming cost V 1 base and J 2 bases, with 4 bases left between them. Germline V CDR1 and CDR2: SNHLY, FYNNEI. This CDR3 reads CASSEEHTDTQYF. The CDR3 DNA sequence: TGTGCCAGCAGTGAAGAGCACACAGATACGCAGTATTTT.

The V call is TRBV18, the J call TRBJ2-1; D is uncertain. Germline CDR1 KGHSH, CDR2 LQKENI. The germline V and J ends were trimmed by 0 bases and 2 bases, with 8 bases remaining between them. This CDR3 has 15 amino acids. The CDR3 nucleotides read TGTGCCAGCTCACCACCGACTCCTACCTACAATGAGCAGTTCTTC. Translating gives CASSPPTPTYNEQFF.

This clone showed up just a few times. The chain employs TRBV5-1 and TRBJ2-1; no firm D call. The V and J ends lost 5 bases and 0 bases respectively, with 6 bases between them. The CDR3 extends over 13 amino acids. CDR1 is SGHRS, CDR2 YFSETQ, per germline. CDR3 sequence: CASRQSSYNEQFF. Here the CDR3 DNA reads TGCGCCAGCAGACAGAGCTCCTACAATGAGCAGTTCTTC. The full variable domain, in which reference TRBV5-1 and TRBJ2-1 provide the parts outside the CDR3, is KAGVTQTPRYLIKTRGQQVTLSCSPISGHRSVSWYQQTPGQGLQFLFEYFSETQRNKGNFPGRFSGRQFSNSRSEMNVSTLELGDSALYLCASRQSSYNEQFFGPGTRLTVL.

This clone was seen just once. The CDR3 coding sequence is TGTGCCACCAGCAGACCAGGGACAGGGTACGAGCAGTACTTC. Its protein is CATSRPGTGYEQYF. The chain recombines TRBV15 with TRBJ2-7; TRBD1 matches at 9 bases. With V trimmed by 2 bases and J by 4 bases, 3 bases remained unmatched. The CDR3 has 14 residues. The germline V gene has CDR1 LNHNV and CDR2 YYDKDF (reference sequence).

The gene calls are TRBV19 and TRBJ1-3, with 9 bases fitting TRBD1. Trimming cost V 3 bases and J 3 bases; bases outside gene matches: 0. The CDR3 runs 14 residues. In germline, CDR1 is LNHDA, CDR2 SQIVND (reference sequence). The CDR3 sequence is CASSMGQGGNTIYF. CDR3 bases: TGTGCCAGTAGTATGGGACAGGGTGGAAACACCATATATTTT.

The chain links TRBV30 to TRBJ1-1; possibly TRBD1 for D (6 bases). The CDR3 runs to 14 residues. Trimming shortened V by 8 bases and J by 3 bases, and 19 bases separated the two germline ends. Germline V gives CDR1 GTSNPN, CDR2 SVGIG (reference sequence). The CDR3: CAGCRHPGDTEAFF. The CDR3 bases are TGTGCCGGTTGTAGACACCCAGGGGACACTGAAGCTTTCTTT.

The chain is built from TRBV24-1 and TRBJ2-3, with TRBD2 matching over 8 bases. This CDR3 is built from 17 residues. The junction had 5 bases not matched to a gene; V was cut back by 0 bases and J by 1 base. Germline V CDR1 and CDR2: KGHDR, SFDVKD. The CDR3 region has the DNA TGTGCCACCAGTGATTTGCACGGGGGGGCCGGCACAGATACGCAGTATTTT. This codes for CATSDLHGGAGTDTQYF.

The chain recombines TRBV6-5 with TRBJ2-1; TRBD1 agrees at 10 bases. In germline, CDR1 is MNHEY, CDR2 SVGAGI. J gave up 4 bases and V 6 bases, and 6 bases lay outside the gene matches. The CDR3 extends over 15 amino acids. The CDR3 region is CASRPTGGAYNEQFF. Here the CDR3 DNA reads TGTGCCAGCAGGCCGACAGGGGGCGCTTACAATGAGCAGTTCTTC.

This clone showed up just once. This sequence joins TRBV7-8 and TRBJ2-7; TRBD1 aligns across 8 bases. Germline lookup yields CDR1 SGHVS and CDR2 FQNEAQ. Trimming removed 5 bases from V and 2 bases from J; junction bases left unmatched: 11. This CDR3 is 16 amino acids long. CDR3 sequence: CASSRASGQGTYEQYF. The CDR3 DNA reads TGTGCCAGCAGCCGAGCAAGTGGACAGGGCACCTACGAGCAGTACTTC.

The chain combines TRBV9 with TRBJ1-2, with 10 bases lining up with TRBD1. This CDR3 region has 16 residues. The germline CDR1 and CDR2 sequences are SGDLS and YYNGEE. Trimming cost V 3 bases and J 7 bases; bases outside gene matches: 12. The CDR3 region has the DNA TGTGCCAGCAGCGCTCGAGACCCCCGGGACAGGGGTGGCTACACCTTC. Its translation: CASSARDPRDRGGYTF.

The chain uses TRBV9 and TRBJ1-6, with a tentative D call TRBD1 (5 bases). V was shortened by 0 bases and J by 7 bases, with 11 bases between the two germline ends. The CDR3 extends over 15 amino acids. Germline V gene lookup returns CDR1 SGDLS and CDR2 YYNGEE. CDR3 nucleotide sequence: TGTGCCAGCAGCGTAGTCGCGGGGGTCAATTCACCCCTCCACTTT. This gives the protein CASSVVAGVNSPLHF.

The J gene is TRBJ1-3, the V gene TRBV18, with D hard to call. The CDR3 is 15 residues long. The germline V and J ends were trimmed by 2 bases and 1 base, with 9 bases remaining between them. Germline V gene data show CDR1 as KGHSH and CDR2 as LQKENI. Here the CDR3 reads CASSPRRESGNTIYF. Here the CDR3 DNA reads TGTGCCAGCTCACCAAGGAGGGAGTCTGGAAACACCATATATTTT. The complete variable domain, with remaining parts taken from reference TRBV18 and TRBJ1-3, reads NAGVMQNPRHLVRRRGQEARLRCSPMKGHSHVYWYRQLPEEGLKFMVYLQKENIIDESGMPKERFSAEFPKEGPSILRIQQVVRGDSAAYFCASSPRRESGNTIYFGEGSWLTVV.

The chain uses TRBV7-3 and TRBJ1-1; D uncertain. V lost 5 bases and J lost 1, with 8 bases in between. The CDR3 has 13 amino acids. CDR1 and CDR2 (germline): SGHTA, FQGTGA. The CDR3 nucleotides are TGTGCCAGCAGCCACGGCGGGAACACTGAAGCTTTCTTT. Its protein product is CASSHGGNTEAFF.

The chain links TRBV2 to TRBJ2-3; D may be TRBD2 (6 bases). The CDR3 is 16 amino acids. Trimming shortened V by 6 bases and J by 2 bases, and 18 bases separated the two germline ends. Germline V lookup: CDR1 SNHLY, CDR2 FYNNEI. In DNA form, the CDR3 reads TGTGCCAGCAGCCTTGAGGCGGGGCCCAACACAGATACGCAGTATTTT. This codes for CASSLEAGPNTDTQYF. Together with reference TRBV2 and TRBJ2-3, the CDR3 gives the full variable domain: EPEVTQTPSHQVTQMGQEVILRCVPISNHLYFYWYRQILGQKVEFLVSFYNNEISEKSEIFDDQFSVERPDGSNFTLKIRSTKLEDSAMYFCASSLEAGPNTDTQYFGPGTRLTVL.

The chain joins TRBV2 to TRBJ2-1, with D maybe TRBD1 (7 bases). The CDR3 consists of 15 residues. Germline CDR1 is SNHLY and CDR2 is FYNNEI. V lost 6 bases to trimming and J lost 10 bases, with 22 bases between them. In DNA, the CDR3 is TGTGCCAGCAGAACTCGACAGGGCCCAGGAGGGGAGCAGTTCTTC. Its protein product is CASRTRQGPGGEQFF. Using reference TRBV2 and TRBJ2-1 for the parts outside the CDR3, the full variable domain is EPEVTQTPSHQVTQMGQEVILRCVPISNHLYFYWYRQILGQKVEFLVSFYNNEISEKSEIFDDQFSVERPDGSNFTLKIRSTKLEDSAMYFCASRTRQGPGGEQFFGPGTRLTVL.